This TCR beta chain came from a study of early T cells in non-severe SARS-CoV-2 infection. Individual cDNA molecules received unique molecular identifiers. From the 5' RACE reads, TCRdb called clonotypes with MiXCR, one entry per CDR3 protein. The sample includes 87,000 or so distinct CDR3 sequences, 9% to 15% of them seen just once. CDR3 length equals 15 residues. J was trimmed by 2 bases and V by 4 bases; bases with no gene match: 5. The germline V gene encodes CDR1 LGHDT and CDR2 YNNKEL (reference sequence). This TCR came from an adult who was a healthcare worker with PCR-confirmed SARS-CoV-2 infection or an uninfected control (not recorded which). The material sequenced was whole blood. This chain joins TRBV3-1 and TRBJ2-1; the match to TRBD2 covers 7 bases. The CDR3 loop reads CASSRTGTTYNEQFF. Written as DNA, the CDR3 is TGTGCCAGCAGCCGAACCGGGACTACCTACAATGAGCAGTTCTTC.